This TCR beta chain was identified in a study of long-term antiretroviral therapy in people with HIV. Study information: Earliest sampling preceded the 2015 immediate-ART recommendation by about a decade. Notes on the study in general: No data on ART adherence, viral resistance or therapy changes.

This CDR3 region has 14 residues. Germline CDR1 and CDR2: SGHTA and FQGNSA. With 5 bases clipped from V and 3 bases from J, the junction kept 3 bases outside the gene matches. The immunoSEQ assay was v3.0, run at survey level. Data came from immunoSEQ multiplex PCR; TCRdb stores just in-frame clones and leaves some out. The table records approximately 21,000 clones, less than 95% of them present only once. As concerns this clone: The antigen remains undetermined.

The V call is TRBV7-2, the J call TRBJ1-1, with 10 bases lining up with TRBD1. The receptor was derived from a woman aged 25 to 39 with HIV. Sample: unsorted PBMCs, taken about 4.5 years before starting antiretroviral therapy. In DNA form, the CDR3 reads TGTGCCAGCAGCCTGGACAGGGGGTACACTGAAGCTTTCTTT. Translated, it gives CASSLDRGYTEAFF.